The T cell receptor beta chain described here comes from a study of CD8+CD57+ T cells in acquired aplastic anemia. Across the whole study: Sorted CD4+ and CD8+ cells yielded DNA averaging around 3.5 ug. Study results and caveats: Patients and controls had CD8+ Simpson's diversity values that were not significantly distinct. Patients and controls shared under 35 CD8+ CDR3 sequences, which appeared highly expressed in patients and within their immunodominant clones.

About this clonotype: Antigen: not known.

Genomic DNA templated the TCR beta VDJ and CDR3 profiling. Via MiXCR, TCRdb re-called the reads, giving one row per CDR3 protein. The repertoire holds hundreds of thousands of distinct CDR3 sequences, about two thirds seen once, with under 4.5% in the top ten. Germline CDR1 reads SGHRS; CDR2 reads YFSETQ. V was clipped by 4 bases and J by 7 bases, with 15 bases between them. This CDR3 has 13 amino acids. The chain couples TRBV5-1 to TRBJ2-7, with D perhaps assigned TRBD1 or TRBD2 (6 bases each). Sequencing input: sorted CD4+, CD8+, or CD8+CD57+ T cells (not recorded which) from PBMCs. This receptor was taken from a human donor in good health, serving as a control. The CDR3 DNA follows: TGCGCCAGCAGCCTCTCTGGGGGGACAGAGCAGTACTTC. It specifies CASSLSGGTEQYF.